Described below is a single TCR beta chain sequence and its context. This entry belongs to a study of blood T cell repertoires in COVID-19. Overall study context: COVID-19 samples from acute and convalescent phases originated in the United States, Italy and Spain. Sources were T cells, B-cell-depleted T cells, or PBMCs; the material itself was cDNA or gDNA.

Methods used by the authors: Reference gene primer amplification gave estimated nucleated cell counts. Profiled with immunoSEQ multiplex PCR; TCRdb holds only in-frame clones, not every one. D and trimming come from the DNA, and the V and J calls and clone size come from that table. The top ten clones hold about 9% of a sample with 45,000 to 65,000 clones, 91% of them seen once. The sample comprised peripheral blood. This clonotype originated in a human donor in a cohort sampled during active COVID-19.

The CDR3 sequence: CASSGPTGNYGYTF. The CDR3 DNA reads as TGTGCCAGTAGCGGGCCGACAGGGAACTATGGCTACACCTTC. The chain uses TRBV19 and TRBJ1-2; 7 bases agree with TRBD1. The CDR3 loop spans 14 amino acids. The V segment lost 6 bases and the J segment 2 bases; nucleotides outside the gene matches: 6. From germline, CDR1 is LNHDA and CDR2 SQIVND (reference sequence).